This TCR beta chain emerged from a study of cytomegalovirus exposure and HLA in healthy donors. Study-level points and caveats: Later analysis demonstrated an association between a missense DCLRE1C variant and TCR beta V- and J-gene trimming. Later analysis showed TCR association rates varying by HLA locus, highest for DRB1 and lowest for HLA-C. Per a later analysis, HLA-associated TCR beta chains showed more clonal expansion than other, equally common TCR beta chains. According to the study, 160 or so TCR beta chains were cytomegalovirus-associated.

The PCR contained 60 Vbeta and 13 Jbeta primers. Sequenced by immunoSEQ multiplex PCR; TCRdb stores in-frame clones only, minus some. The data show roughly 240,000 clones, with about 80% seen just once and more than 5% held by the top ten. Concerning this clone itself: The target antigen is unknown.

J lost 0 bases, V lost 1 base, and 4 bases had no gene match. Germline lookup yields CDR1 SEHNR and CDR2 FQNEAQ (reference sequence). The CDR3 runs to 16 residues. This sequence originates from a woman aged 40 to 49 in good health and CMV-seropositive. This chain joins TRBV7-9 and TRBJ2-3; 7 bases align to TRBD2. The sample was PBMCs. CDR3 DNA sequence: TGTGCCAGCAGCTTAGGGCGGGGGACTAGCACAGATACGCAGTATTTT. Translation: CASSLGRGTSTDTQYF.